This TCR beta chain is drawn from a study of Ad26.COV2.S vaccination and SARS-CoV-2 variants. Whole-study context: Once, or twice with 56 days between doses, Ad26.COV2.S was given intramuscularly.

The data were produced by immunoSEQ multiplex PCR, yet TCRdb's version contains in-frame clones alone and is incomplete. Of around 450,000 clones listed, 80% to 90% are singletons. CDR3 length: 17 amino acids. V shed 4 bases, J shed 7 bases, and the junction held 15 bases outside the gene matches. CDR1 MGHRA and CDR2 YSYEKL come from the germline V gene. The sample's treatment: 19 received Ad26.COV2.S at low or high dose, single or two shots; 5 received placebo; per-sample allocation not given. Following the first vaccine or placebo injection, samples were taken on day 63. Its platform was an Ad26 vector, and its expressed antigen was Wuhan-strain SARS-CoV-2 spike.

The chain couples TRBV4-1 to TRBJ2-2; 7 bases agree with TRBD2. This clonotype was sampled from a person between 18 and 60 years old who received the Ad26.COV2.S COVID-19 vaccine or a placebo. The sequencing here drew on peripheral blood, taken in a trial of Ad26.COV2.S vaccine versus placebo. The DNA of the CDR3 is TGCGCCAGCAGCCGGCTAGGGACTACCGGTCCCGGCGGGGAGCTGTTTTTT. Translating gives CASSRLGTTGPGGELFF.